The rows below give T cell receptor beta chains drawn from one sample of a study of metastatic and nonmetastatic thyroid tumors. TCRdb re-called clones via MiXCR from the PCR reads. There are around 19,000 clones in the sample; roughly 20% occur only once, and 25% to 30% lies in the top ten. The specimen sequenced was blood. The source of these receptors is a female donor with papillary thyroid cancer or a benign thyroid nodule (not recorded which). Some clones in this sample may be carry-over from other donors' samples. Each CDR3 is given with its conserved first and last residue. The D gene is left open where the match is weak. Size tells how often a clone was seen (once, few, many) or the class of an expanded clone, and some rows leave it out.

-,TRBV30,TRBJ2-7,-,CAWSRAGSLYEQYF,TGTGCCTGGAGTAGGGCAGGATCCCTCTACGAGCAGTACTTC
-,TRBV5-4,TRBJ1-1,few,CASSLGGLVSEAFF,TGTGCCAGCAGCTTGGGGGGTTTGGTCTCTGAAGCTTTCTTT
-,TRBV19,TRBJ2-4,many,CASSIGRGIQYF,TGTGCCAGTAGTATAGGGCGGGGCATTCAGTACTTC
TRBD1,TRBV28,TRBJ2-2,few,CATLDRGPNTGELFF,TGTGCCACCCTCGACAGGGGGCCGAACACAGGGGAACTGTTTTTT
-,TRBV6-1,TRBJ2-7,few,CASSQGAGGPTYEQYF,TGTGCCAGCAGCCAAGGAGCAGGAGGTCCGACCTACGAGCAGTACTTC
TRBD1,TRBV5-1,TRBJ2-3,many,CASSFLGTGTSTDTQYF,TGCGCCAGCAGCTTCCTCGGGACAGGTACTAGCACAGATACGCAGTATTTT
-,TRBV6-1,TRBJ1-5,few,CASNRQGPNQPQHF,TGTGCCAGCAACAGACAAGGCCCTAATCAGCCCCAGCATTTT
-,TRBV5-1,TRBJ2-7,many,CASSFRDNSYEQYF,TGCGCCAGCAGCTTCCGGGACAACTCCTACGAGCAGTACTTC
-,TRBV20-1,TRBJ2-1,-,CSARPGLPAGFINEQFF,TGCAGTGCTAGACCCGGACTACCGGCGGGGTTTATCAATGAGCAGTTCTTC
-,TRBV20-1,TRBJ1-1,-,CSARRDLNTEAFF,TGCAGTGCTAGAAGGGACTTAAACACTGAAGCTTTCTTT
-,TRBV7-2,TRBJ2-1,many,CASSLGGTSSSYNEQFF,TGTGCCAGCAGCTTAGGCGGAACTAGCTCCTCCTACAATGAGCAGTTCTTC
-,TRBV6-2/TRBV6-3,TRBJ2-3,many,CASSPQRGETTSTDTQYF,TGTGCCAGCAGTCCCCAGAGGGGGGAAACGACTAGCACAGATACGCAGTATTTT
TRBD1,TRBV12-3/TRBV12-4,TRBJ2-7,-,CASRIYGLGQGGCEQYF,TGTGCCAGCAGAATATATGGACTGGGACAGGGGGGTTGCGAGCAGTACTTC
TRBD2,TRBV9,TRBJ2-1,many,CASSVEAGIGRNEQFF,TGTGCCAGCAGCGTAGAAGCGGGAATAGGACGCAATGAGCAGTTCTTC
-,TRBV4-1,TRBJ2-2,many,CASSQVVVRQDVDTGELFF,TGCGCCAGCAGCCAAGTAGTAGTTCGGCAGGACGTGGACACCGGGGAGCTGTTTTTT
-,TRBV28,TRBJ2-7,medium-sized,CASSLWRHLEQYF,TGTGCCAGCAGTTTATGGAGGCATTTGGAGCAGTACTTC
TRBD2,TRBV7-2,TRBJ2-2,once,CASILRLAVTGELFF,TGTGCCAGCATCTTACGGCTAGCGGTTACCGGGGAGCTGTTTTTT
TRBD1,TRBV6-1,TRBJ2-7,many,CASTTPDRAYEQYF,TGTGCCAGCACGACCCCAGACAGGGCTTACGAGCAGTACTTC
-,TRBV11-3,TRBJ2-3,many,CASSLRETDTQYF,TGTGCCAGCAGCTTAAGAGAGACAGATACGCAGTATTTT
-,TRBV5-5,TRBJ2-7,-,CAISLIWLVSYEQYF,TGTGCCATCAGCTTGATATGGCTGGTGTCCTACGAGCAGTACTTC
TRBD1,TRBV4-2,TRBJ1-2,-,CASSQVGDRAGGYTF,TGTGCCAGCAGCCAAGTTGGGGACAGGGCGGGTGGCTACACCTTC
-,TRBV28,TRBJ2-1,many,CASSLPLGGGNEQFF,TGTGCCAGCAGTTTACCCCTGGGAGGGGGCAATGAGCAGTTCTTC
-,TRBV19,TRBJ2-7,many,CASRGDSYEQYF,TGTGCCAGTAGGGGGGACTCCTACGAGCAGTACTTC
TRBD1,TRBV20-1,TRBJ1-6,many,CSANRQGRGSPLHF,TGCAGTGCTAATAGACAGGGTAGGGGCTCACCCCTCCACTTT
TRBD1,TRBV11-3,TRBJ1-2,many,CASSFRTGDGYTF,TGTGCCAGCAGCTTTCGGACAGGGGATGGCTACACCTTC
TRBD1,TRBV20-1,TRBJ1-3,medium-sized,CSAWDRGSGNTIYF,TGCAGTGCTTGGGACAGGGGCTCTGGAAACACCATATATTTT
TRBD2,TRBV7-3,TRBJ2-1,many,CASSLAGGMSNEQFF,TGTGCCAGCAGCTTAGCGGGGGGAATGAGCAATGAGCAGTTCTTC
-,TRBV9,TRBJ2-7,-,CASGRWGDYEQYF,TGTGCCAGCGGGCGGTGGGGCGACTATGAGCAGTACTTC
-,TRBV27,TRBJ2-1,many,CASRGGSGVPFF,TGTGCCAGCAGGGGGGGATCGGGGGTGCCGTTCTTC
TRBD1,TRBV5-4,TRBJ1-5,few,CASSRDRGMNQPQHF,TGTGCCAGCAGCCGGGACAGGGGGATGAATCAGCCCCAGCATTTT
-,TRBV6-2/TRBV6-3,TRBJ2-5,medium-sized,CASSYYGPGTQYF,TGTGCCAGCAGTTACTACGGTCCCGGCACCCAGTACTTC
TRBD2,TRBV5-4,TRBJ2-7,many,CASSLVVAGGIPSYEQYF,TGTGCCAGCAGCTTGGTGGTAGCGGGGGGGATACCTTCCTACGAGCAGTACTTC
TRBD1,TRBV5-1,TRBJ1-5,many,CASSQDRGLWGNQPQHF,TGCGCCAGCAGCCAGGACAGGGGGCTTTGGGGAAATCAGCCCCAGCATTTT
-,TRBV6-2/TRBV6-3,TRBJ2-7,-,CASTYRERPYEQYF,TGTGCCAGCACTTACAGGGAACGACCCTACGAGCAGTACTTC
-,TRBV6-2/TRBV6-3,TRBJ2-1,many,CASSYSPFGHNEQFF,TGTGCCAGCAGTTACTCCCCCTTTGGCCACAATGAGCAGTTCTTC
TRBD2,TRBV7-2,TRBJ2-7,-,CASSLSSGIYEQYF,TGTGCCAGCAGCTTGTCTAGCGGGATCTACGAGCAGTACTTC
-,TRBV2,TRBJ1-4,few,CASTGTWLDEKLFF,TGTGCCAGCACTGGGACATGGCTAGATGAAAAACTGTTTTTT
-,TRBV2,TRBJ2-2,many,CASSEDEIGGELFF,TGTGCCAGCAGTGAAGATGAGATCGGCGGGGAGCTGTTTTTT
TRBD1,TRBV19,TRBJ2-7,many,CASSPHRGKGEQYF,TGTGCCAGTAGTCCGCACAGGGGAAAGGGCGAGCAGTACTTC
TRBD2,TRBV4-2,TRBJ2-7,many,CASSQDGLDSYEQYF,TGTGCCAGCAGCCAAGATGGACTAGACTCCTACGAGCAGTACTTC
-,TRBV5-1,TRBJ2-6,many,CASSHGGSGANVLTF,TGCGCCAGCAGCCACGGAGGCTCTGGGGCCAACGTCCTGACTTTC
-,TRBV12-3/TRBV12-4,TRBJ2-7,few,CASGPDSSYEQYF,TGTGCCAGCGGCCCCGACAGCTCCTACGAGCAGTACTTC
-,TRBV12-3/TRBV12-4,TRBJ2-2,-,CAIRRDTNTGELFF,TGTGCCATCCGCCGGGACACCAACACCGGGGAGCTGTTTTTT
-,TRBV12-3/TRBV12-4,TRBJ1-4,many,CASSLDSGTLATNEKLFF,TGTGCCAGCAGTTTAGATTCCGGGACACTAGCAACTAATGAAAAACTGTTTTTT
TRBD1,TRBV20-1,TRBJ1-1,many,CRTGQGAGNTEAFF,TGCAGAACTGGACAGGGGGCTGGGAACACTGAAGCTTTCTTT
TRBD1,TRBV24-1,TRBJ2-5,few,CATSVPSTGAQETQYF,TGTGCCACCAGTGTCCCTTCGACAGGGGCCCAAGAGACCCAGTACTTC
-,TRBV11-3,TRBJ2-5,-,CASSSGGRAGYTQYF,TGTGCCAGCAGCTCGGGTGGACGGGCGGGATATACCCAGTACTTC
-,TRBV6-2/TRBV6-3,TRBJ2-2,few,CARGRFVSTGELFF,TGTGCCAGAGGGCGTTTCGTGAGCACCGGGGAGCTGTTCTTT
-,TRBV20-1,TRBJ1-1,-,CSARGRVNTEAFF,TGCAGTGCTAGAGGCAGAGTTAACACTGAAGCTTTCTTT
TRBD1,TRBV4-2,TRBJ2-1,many,CASSRQGQSDNEQFF,TGTGCCAGCAGCCGGCAGGGACAGAGCGACAATGAGCAGTTCTTC
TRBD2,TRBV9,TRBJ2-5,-,CASSVGISGGRETQYF,TGTGCCAGCAGCGTAGGCATATCGGGAGGTCGAGAGACCCAGTACTTC
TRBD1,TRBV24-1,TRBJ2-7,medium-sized,CATSDRTGSHEQYF,TGTGCCACCAGTGACCGGACAGGGAGTCACGAGCAGTACTTC
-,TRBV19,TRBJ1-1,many,CASSIQTWSQMVNTEAFF,TGTGCCAGTAGTATCCAAACCTGGAGCCAGATGGTGAACACTGAAGCTTTCTTT
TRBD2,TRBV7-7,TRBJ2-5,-,CASSSAGGPSATQYF,TGTGCTAGCAGCTCGGCGGGGGGGCCATCGGCCACACAGTACTTC
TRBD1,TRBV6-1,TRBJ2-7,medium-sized,CASTWGRGYEQYF,TGTGCCAGCACCTGGGGCAGGGGGTACGAGCAGTACTTC